The next 9 T cell receptor beta chains were all read from a single sample in a study of blood T cell repertoires in COVID-19. The table came from immunoSEQ multiplex PCR; TCRdb's copy has only in-frame clones and leaves some out. Here the sample spans about 140,000 clones, under 90% being singletons. Sequences were obtained from peripheral blood. The receptors were sampled from a woman aged 80 or over in a cohort sampled during active or convalescent COVID-19.

V is TRBV6-5 and J is TRBJ1-5; D is ambiguous. The CDR3 has 14 amino acids. The germline V and J ends were trimmed by 9 bases and 0 bases, with 12 bases remaining between them. CDR1 and CDR2 from the germline V gene are MNHEY and SVGAGI. Here the CDR3 reads CASQRDISNQPQHF. CDR3 DNA sequence: TGTGCCAGTCAAAGAGACATTAGCAATCAGCCCCAGCATTTT.

The rearrangement joins TRBV5-4 to TRBJ2-3, with 8 nucleotides matching TRBD2. CDR3 length: 15 residues. With 2 bases clipped from V and 1 base from J, the junction kept 3 bases outside the gene matches. Germline CDR1 reads SGHNT; CDR2 reads YYREEE (reference sequence). The chain's CDR3 is CASSFRRGGTDTQYF. The CDR3 nucleotides are TGTGCCAGCAGCTTTCGGCGGGGGGGCACAGATACGCAGTATTTT.

There are a few counts of this clone. This sequence joins TRBV19 and TRBJ2-5; D call uncertain. Deletions cut 4 bases from V and 3 bases from J, with 9 bases between. Germline V gene data show CDR1 as LNHDA and CDR2 as SQIVND (reference sequence). The CDR3 consists of 13 residues. In DNA, the CDR3 is TGTGCCAGTAGTAGGGCTCTTGAAGAGACCCAGTACTTC. It specifies CASSRALEETQYF.

The chain uses TRBV5-1 and TRBJ1-1, with TRBD1 matching 7 bases. The CDR3 spans 13 residues. The V gene's germline CDR1 is SGHRS and CDR2 YFSETQ. Trimming cost V 4 bases and J 3 bases; bases outside gene matches: 3. The CDR3 reads CASSRDRHTEAFF. The DNA for the CDR3 is TGCGCCAGCAGCCGGGACAGACACACTGAAGCTTTCTTT. Full variable domain (missing parts from reference TRBV5-1 and TRBJ1-1): KAGVTQTPRYLIKTRGQQVTLSCSPISGHRSVSWYQQTPGQGLQFLFEYFSETQRNKGNFPGRFSGRQFSNSRSEMNVSTLELGDSALYLCASSRDRHTEAFFGQGTRLTVV.

This clone was counted between two and nine times. The chain recombines TRBV4-1 with TRBJ2-3; possibly TRBD1 for D (5 bases). The CDR3 has 17 residues. The germline V gene encodes CDR1 MGHRA and CDR2 YSYEKL. The V and J ends lost 0 bases and 2 bases respectively, with 15 bases between them. The chain's CDR3 is CASSQDRGRALTDTQYF. CDR3 sequence (DNA): TGCGCCAGCAGCCAAGATAGGGGAAGAGCCCTCACAGATACGCAGTATTTT.

This chain uses TRBV7-2 with TRBJ2-1; weak D call: TRBD1 (5 bases). V lost 3 bases, J lost 7 bases, and 13 bases lay in between. CDR3 length: 14 amino acids. Germline CDR1 reads SGHTA; CDR2 reads FQGNSA. The CDR3 nucleotides are TGTGCCAGCAGCTTTGTCCAGGGTACGAATGAGCAGTTCTTC. It encodes CASSFVQGTNEQFF.

The chain uses TRBV6-5 and TRBJ1-1; no definite D call. Germline CDR1 MNHEY, CDR2 SVGAGI. The CDR3 extends over 14 amino acids. Between the trimmed V and J ends, which lost 5 bases and 5 bases, there was a span of 15 bases. In DNA, the CDR3 is TGTGCCAGCAGTACCGGACTGGGATTAACTGAAGCTTTCTTT. Protein: CASSTGLGLTEAFF.

The chain is built from TRBV2 and TRBJ2-3, with 8 positions matching TRBD2. The J segment lost 5 bases and the V segment lost 9 bases, leaving 7 bases of the junction unmatched. Germline CDR1 reads SNHLY; CDR2 reads FYNNEI. This CDR3 is 13 amino acids long. DNA for the CDR3: TGTGCCAGGACCGGGGGGGGAGGAGATACGCAGTATTTT. This gives the protein CARTGGGGDTQYF.

V is TRBV10-2 and J is TRBJ1-6, with D uncertain. In germline, CDR1 is WSHSY, CDR2 SAAADI. V lost 4 bases, J lost 12 bases, and 16 bases lay in between. The CDR3 has 14 residues. CDR3 DNA: TGCGCCAGCAGTGGGATCGGGGAATCCCAACCCCTCCACTTT. It translates to CASSGIGESQPLHF.